The clone carrying this T cell receptor beta chain was counted only a few times. The data belong to a study of T cells in Graves' hyperthyroidism and ophthalmopathy. The trim removed 8 bases at V and 2 bases at J, leaving 20 bases unmatched. Germline values: CDR1 DFQATT, CDR2 SNEGSKA (reference sequence). The CDR3 runs to 17 residues. RNA transcripts yielded amplified TCR beta CDR3 regions. Carried out on the TCR CDR3, a first-round RT-PCR used the HTBI primer set. TCRdb processed the multiplex PCR reads anew with MiXCR; each CDR3 protein has one entry. The sample has about 770,000 distinct CDR3 sequences, around 20% seen once.

This chain joins TRBV20-1 and TRBJ1-1; the match to TRBD1 covers 7 bases. Sequencing input: blood. This TCR was recovered from a woman aged 45-59 years with Graves' hyperthyroidism that later progressed to Graves' ophthalmopathy. This chain's CDR3 is CSPGGGNPGTRNTEAFF. CDR3 DNA: TGCAGTCCAGGGGGGGGGAACCCCGGGACAAGAAACACTGAAGCTTTCTTT.